A selection of T cell receptor beta chains follows, all from one sample in a study of somatic mutations in cytotoxic T cells in rheumatoid arthritis. Profiling relied on immunoSEQ multiplex PCR, and the TCRdb table lists in-frame clones only, not all of them. The sample contains 9,500 to 13,000 clones, around four fifths of which appear only once. Sequencing input: CD8+ T cells sorted from blood. Receptors were obtained from an adult with rheumatoid arthritis. The CDR3 runs from the conserved cysteine through the conserved F or W. D genes are given only for firm matches. Clone size appears in some rows only: once, few, many, or a class for an expanded clone.

v_gene	abundance	j_gene	d_gene	CDR3aa	CDR3nt
TRBV30	-	TRBJ1-2	-	CAWSVANYGYTF	TGTGCCTGGAGCGTTGCTAACTATGGCTACACCTTC
TRBV9	-	TRBJ1-1	-	CASSVEAGGKAEAFF	TGTGCCAGCAGCGTAGAGGCGGGCGGGAAGGCTGAAGCTTTCTTT
TRBV20-1	-	TRBJ1-2	-	CSAREPGGYTF	TGCAGTGCTAGAGAACCAGGGGGCTACACCTTC
TRBV7-6	few	TRBJ2-2	-	CASSLDTGELFF	TGTGCCAGCAGCCTAGACACCGGGGAGCTGTTTTTT
TRBV9	-	TRBJ2-3	-	CASSVEEPTDTQYF	TGTGCCAGCAGCGTAGAGGAGCCCACAGATACGCAGTATTTT
TRBV11-1	-	TRBJ2-5	-	CASSLGGLEQYF	TGTGCCAGCAGCTTAGGGGGCCTAGAGCAGTACTTC
TRBV27	-	TRBJ2-2	-	CASRRSGGNTGELFF	TGTGCCAGCAGGCGATCTGGGGGGAACACCGGGGAGCTGTTTTTT
TRBV7-9	-	TRBJ1-2	-	CASSSQSGYTF	TGTGCCAGCAGCTCCCAAAGCGGCTACACCTTC
TRBV5-8	-	TRBJ1-5	-	CASSHQSMARQPQHF	TGTGCCAGCAGCCACCAAAGCATGGCGCGTCAGCCCCAGCATTTT
TRBV6-1	-	TRBJ1-1	-	CASSEAQTVFNTEAFF	TGTGCCAGCAGTGAAGCGCAGACAGTTTTTAACACTGAAGCTTTCTTT
TRBV15	-	TRBJ2-3	-	CATSILSTDTQYF	TGTGCCACCAGCATTCTTAGCACAGATACGCAGTATTTT
TRBV5-1	-	TRBJ2-1	TRBD2	CASSSAGREQFF	TGCGCCAGCAGCTCGGCCGGGAGGGAGCAGTTCTTC
TRBV7-9	few	TRBJ1-1	-	CAMEPEAFF	TGTGCCATGGAGCCTGAAGCTTTCTTT
TRBV7-9	-	TRBJ2-5	-	CASSFSPPPYF	TGTGCCAGCAGCTTTAGCCCGCCTCCGTACTTC
TRBV29-1	-	TRBJ2-5	-	CSVEGGMAVQETQYF	TGCAGCGTTGAAGGTGGGATGGCGGTCCAAGAGACCCAGTACTTC
TRBV30	-	TRBJ1-1	-	CAWTQSDSSTEAFF	TGTGCCTGGACGCAATCCGACAGTTCCACTGAAGCTTTCTTT